This passage covers 9 T cell receptor beta chains from one sample sequenced in a study of monozygotic twins with inflammatory bowel disease. From the 5' RACE reads, TCRdb lists one entry per CDR3 protein and no DNA. The sample includes under 130,000 distinct CDR3 sequences. The material sequenced was blood. All receptors come from a human donor with ulcerative colitis or Crohn's disease, or a healthy co-twin of an affected twin (not recorded which).

CDR3: CASSDTGGRYEQYF. The genes are TRBV5-6 and TRBJ2-7; TCRdb designates TRBD2, a call that cannot be tested without DNA. Germline CDR1 SGHDT, CDR2 YYEEEE. The CDR3 length is 14 residues.

The CDR3 is CASSQALRTRYGYTF. V usage is TRBV3-1 and J usage is TRBJ1-2; absent DNA, TCRdb's TRBD1 call cannot be checked. This CDR3 spans 15 amino acids. The germline V gene has CDR1 LGHDT and CDR2 YNNKEL (reference sequence). Variable domain in full (rest from reference TRBV3-1 and TRBJ1-2): DTAVSQTPKYLVTQMGNDKSIKCEQNLGHDTMYWYKQDSKKFLKIMFSYNNKELIINETVPNRFSPKSPDKAHLNLHINSLELGDSAVYFCASSQALRTRYGYTFGSGTRLTVV.

The chain uses TRBV18 and TRBJ2-7; the D call from TCRdb, TRBD1, cannot be confirmed without DNA. The V gene's germline CDR1 is KGHSH and CDR2 LQKENI. The CDR3 spans 14 residues. CDR3 region: CASSLNRDPYEQYF.

The chain carries TRBV7-2 and TRBJ1-1; TCRdb proposes TRBD1, but this gene call is untestable without DNA. This CDR3 region has 17 residues. Germline CDR1 is SGHTA and CDR2 is FQGNSA. The CDR3 region is CASSKRIRDRGLPQTFF.

The rearrangement uses TRBV9 and TRBJ2-2; with no DNA, the TCRdb D assignment of TRBD2 cannot be verified. The CDR3 is 15 residues long. Germline lookup yields CDR1 SGDLS and CDR2 YYNGEE. The CDR3 protein is CASSGKSRVAGELFF.

This CDR3 reads CASRPGGTSYNEQFF. This rearrangement joins TRBV6-6 to TRBJ2-1; TCRdb's D call of TRBD1 is untestable without DNA. This CDR3 contains 15 residues. Germline CDR1 is MNHNY and CDR2 is SVGAGI (reference sequence).

The chain couples TRBV15 to TRBJ1-3. Per germline, CDR1 LNHNV and CDR2 YYDKDF (reference sequence). The CDR3 is 15 amino acids. The CDR3 region is CATSSNRGRSNTIYF.

The gene calls are TRBV6-5 and TRBJ1-6. Germline V gives CDR1 MNHEY, CDR2 SVGAGI. The CDR3 loop spans 12 amino acids. This CDR3 reads CASSSSNSPLHF.

The chain has TRBV28 and TRBJ2-6; TCRdb selects TRBD1, and the lack of DNA leaves this call unchecked. Germline V gives CDR1 MDHEN, CDR2 SYDVKM. This CDR3 has 16 residues. Here the CDR3 reads CASTPGDSSGANVLTF.